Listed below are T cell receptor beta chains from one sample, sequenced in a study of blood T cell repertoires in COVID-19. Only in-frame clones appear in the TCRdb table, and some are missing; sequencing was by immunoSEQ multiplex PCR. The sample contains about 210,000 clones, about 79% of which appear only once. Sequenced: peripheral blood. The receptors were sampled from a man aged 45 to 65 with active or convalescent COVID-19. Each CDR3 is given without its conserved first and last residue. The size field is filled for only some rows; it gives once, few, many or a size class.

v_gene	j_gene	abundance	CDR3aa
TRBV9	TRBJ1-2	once	ASSVTGANYGYT
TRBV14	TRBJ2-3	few	ASSQEYLAGGPTDTQY
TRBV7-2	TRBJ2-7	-	ASSLAGDYYEQY
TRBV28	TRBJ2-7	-	ASSLARTYEQY
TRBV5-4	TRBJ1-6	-	ASSPSRVNSPLH
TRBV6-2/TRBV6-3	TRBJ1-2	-	ASSYPPRQGAVGYT
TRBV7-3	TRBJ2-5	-	ASSQSGGETQY
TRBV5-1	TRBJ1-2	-	ASSSGGPIYGYT
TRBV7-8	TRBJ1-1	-	ASSPGVRGDTEAF
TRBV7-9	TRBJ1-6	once	ASSLTTGTGSPLH
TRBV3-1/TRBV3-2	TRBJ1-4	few	ASSQVTGLIEEKLF
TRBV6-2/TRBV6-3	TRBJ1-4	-	ASSRPGEKLF
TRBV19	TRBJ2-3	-	ASSNGQTDTQY
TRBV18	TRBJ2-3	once	ASSPLQRADTQY